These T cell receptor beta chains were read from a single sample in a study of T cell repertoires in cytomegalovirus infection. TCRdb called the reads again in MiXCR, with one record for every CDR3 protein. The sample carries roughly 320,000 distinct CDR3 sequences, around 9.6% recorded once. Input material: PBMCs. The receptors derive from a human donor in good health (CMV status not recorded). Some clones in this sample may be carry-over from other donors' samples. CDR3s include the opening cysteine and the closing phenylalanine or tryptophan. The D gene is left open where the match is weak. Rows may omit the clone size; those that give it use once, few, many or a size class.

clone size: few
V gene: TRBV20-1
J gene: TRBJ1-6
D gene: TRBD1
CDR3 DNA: TGCAGTGCTACCCACCTCCCGACAGGGAACGGTTCACCCCTCCACTTT
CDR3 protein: CSATHLPTGNGSPLHF

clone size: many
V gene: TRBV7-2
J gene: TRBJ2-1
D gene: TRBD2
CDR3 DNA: TGTGCCAGCAGCTTAGGAGGACTAGCGGGGGGAAGGGAGCAGTTCTTC
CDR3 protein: CASSLGGLAGGREQFF

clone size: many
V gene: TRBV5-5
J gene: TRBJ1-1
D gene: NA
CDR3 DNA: TGTGCCAGCACCCCGGGGGGTTGGGCTGAAGCTTTCTTT
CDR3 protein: CASTPGGWAEAFF

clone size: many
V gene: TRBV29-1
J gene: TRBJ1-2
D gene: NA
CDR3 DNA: TGCAGCGTTGGCCAGACTAACTATGGCTACACCTTC
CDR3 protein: CSVGQTNYGYTF

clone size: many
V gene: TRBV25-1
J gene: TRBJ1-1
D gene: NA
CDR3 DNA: TGTGCCAGCAGTGCCTACCTGAACACTGAAGCTTTCTTT
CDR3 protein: CASSAYLNTEAFF

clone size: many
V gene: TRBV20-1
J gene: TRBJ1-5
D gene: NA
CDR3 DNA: TGCAGTGCTAGAGTCGTGGGGATCAATCAGCCCCAGCATTTT
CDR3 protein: CSARVVGINQPQHF

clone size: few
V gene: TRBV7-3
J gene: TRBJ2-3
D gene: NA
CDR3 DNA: TGTGCCAGCAGCTTAGGGCTTCCCACAGATACGCAGTATTTT
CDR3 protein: CASSLGLPTDTQYF

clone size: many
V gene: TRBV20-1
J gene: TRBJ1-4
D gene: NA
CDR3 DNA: TGCAGTGCTAGAGGGGCGGGGGATGGTAATGAAAAACTGTTTTTT
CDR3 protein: CSARGAGDGNEKLFF

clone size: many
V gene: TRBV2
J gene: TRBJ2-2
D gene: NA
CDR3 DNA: TGTGCCAGCAGTGAGCACGGGGAGCTGTTTTTT
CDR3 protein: CASSEHGELFF

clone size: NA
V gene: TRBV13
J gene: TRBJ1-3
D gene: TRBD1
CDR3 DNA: TGTGCCAGCAGAGAGGGGACAGGGGGAAACACCATATATTTT
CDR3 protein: CASREGTGGNTIYF

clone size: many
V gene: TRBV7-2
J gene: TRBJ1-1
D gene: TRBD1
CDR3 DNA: TGTGCCAGCAGCTTGACAGGGTTGACCACTGAAGCTTTCTTT
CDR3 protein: CASSLTGLTTEAFF

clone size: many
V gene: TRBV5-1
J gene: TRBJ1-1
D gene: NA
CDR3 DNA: TGCGCCAGCAGCTTGGTGGCGAATTCAAACACTGAAGCTTTCTTT
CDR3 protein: CASSLVANSNTEAFF

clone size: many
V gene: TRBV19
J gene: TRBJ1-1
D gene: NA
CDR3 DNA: TGTGCCAGTAGTACCCGGCGCAGGGGATACATGAACACTGAAGCTTTCTTT
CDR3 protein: CASSTRRRGYMNTEAFF

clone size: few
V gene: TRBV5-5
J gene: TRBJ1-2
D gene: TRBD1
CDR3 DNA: TGTGCCAGCAGCACGCACGGGACAGCTGCCTTCGGCTACACCTTC
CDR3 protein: CASSTHGTAAFGYTF

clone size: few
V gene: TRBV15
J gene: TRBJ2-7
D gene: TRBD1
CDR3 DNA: TGTGCCACCAGCACCGGACAGGCCTCCTACGAGCAGTACTTC
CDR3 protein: CATSTGQASYEQYF

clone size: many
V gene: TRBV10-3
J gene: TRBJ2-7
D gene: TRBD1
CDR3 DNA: TGTGCCACAGGACAGGGTACCCACGAGCAGTACTTC
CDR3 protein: CATGQGTHEQYF

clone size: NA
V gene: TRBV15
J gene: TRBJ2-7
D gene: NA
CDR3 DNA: TGTGCCACCAGCAGAGGGGTCAGCCAGGGGTCCTACGAGCAGTACTTC
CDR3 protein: CATSRGVSQGSYEQYF

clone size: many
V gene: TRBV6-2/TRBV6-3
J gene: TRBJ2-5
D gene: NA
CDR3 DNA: TGTGCCAGCAGTTACGAGGAGACCCAGTACTTC
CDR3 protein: CASSYEETQYF

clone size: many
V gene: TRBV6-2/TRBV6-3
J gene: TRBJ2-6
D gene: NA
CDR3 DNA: TGTGCCAGCAGTTATGTCGGTGGCTCTGGGGCCAACGTCCTGACTTTC
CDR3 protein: CASSYVGGSGANVLTF

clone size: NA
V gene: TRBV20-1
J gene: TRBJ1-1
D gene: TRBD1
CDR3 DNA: TGCAGTGCACGCCAGGGGGGTTTTGGCACTGAAGCTTTCTTT
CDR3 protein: CSARQGGFGTEAFF

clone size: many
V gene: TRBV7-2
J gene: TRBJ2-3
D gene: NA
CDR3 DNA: TGTGCCAGCAGCTCCCACACAGATACGCAGTATTTT
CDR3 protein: CASSSHTDTQYF

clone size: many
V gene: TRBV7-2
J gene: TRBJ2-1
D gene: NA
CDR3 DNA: TGTGCCAGCAGCCGACGGGGGAGGATACGAGAGCAGTTCTTC
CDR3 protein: CASSRRGRIREQFF

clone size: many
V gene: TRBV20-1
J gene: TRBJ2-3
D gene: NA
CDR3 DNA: TGCAGTGCTGGAGACCCTGGGCTACGAGGCACAGATACGCAGTATTTT
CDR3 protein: CSAGDPGLRGTDTQYF

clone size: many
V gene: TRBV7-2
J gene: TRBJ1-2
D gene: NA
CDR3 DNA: TGTGCCAGCAGCCCCACCGGCCCGAGTGGCTACACCTTC
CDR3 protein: CASSPTGPSGYTF

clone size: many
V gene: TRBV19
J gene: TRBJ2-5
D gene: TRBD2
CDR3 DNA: TGTGCCAGTAGTCTCTTTTCACTAGCGGTGGGGCAAGAGACCCAGTACTTC
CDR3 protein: CASSLFSLAVGQETQYF

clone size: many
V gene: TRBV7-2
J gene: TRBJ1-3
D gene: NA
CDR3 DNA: TGTGCCAGCAGCCCACAGGGCTCTGGAAACACCATATATTTT
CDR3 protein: CASSPQGSGNTIYF